One and the same sample provided the 16 T cell receptor beta chains below, sequenced in a study of blood T cell repertoires in COVID-19. Clones were read by immunoSEQ multiplex PCR, and TCRdb kept only the in-frame ones, dropping some. The data show 100,000 to 150,000 clones, about four fifths seen once. The source material was peripheral blood. The receptors shown here come from a woman between 55 and 75 years old with acute or convalescent COVID-19.

The chain's CDR3 is CASSLVSGETEAFF. CDR3 nucleotide sequence: TGTGCCAGCAGCTTAGTTTCAGGGGAGACTGAAGCTTTCTTT. The chain is built from TRBV11-2 and TRBJ1-1, with a tentative D call TRBD1 (6 bases). CDR1 and CDR2 from the germline V gene are SGHAT and FQNNGV. V was cut by 1 base and J by 5 bases, with 11 bases left in between. The CDR3 totals 14 residues.

The chain employs TRBV5-1 and TRBJ1-1; a possible D gene is TRBD1 (6 bases). The CDR3 contains 14 residues. The V gene's germline CDR1 is SGHRS and CDR2 YFSETQ. Between the trimmed V and J ends, which lost 2 bases and 1 base, there was a span of 9 bases. Here the CDR3 DNA reads TGCGCCAGCAGCTTCCTACAGGGGAACACTGAAGCTTTCTTT. It specifies CASSFLQGNTEAFF.

V usage is TRBV10-3 and J usage is TRBJ1-5, with 9 bases that match TRBD1. Germline assignment: CDR1 ENHRY and CDR2 SYGVKD. The CDR3 spans 16 residues. Unmatched junction bases numbered 6, after V lost 2 bases and J lost 4 bases. CDR3 in DNA: TGTGCCATCAGTGAGGTCCTAGGACAGGGGAATCAGCCCCAGCATTTT. It yields the protein CAISEVLGQGNQPQHF.

This chain uses TRBV10-2 with TRBJ1-1; TRBD1 aligns across 12 bases. Germline V lookup: CDR1 WSHSY, CDR2 SAAADI. There are 13 residues in the CDR3. The J segment lost 7 bases and the V segment lost 5 bases, leaving 2 bases of the junction unmatched. CDR3 nucleotide sequence: TGCGCCAGCAGTCGGGACAGGGGGCATGAAGCTTTCTTT. As protein: CASSRDRGHEAFF.

This clone was found once. This chain uses TRBV7-8 with TRBJ1-3, with unresolved D. The CDR3 has 13 amino acids. Trimming shortened V by 6 bases and J by 2 bases, and 8 bases separated the two germline ends. CDR1 is SGHVS and CDR2 is FQNEAQ in the germline V gene. The CDR3, as DNA: TGTGCCAGCAGACCGCCGGCTGGAAACACCATATATTTT. Its translation is CASRPPAGNTIYF.

V usage is TRBV7-9 and J usage is TRBJ1-1; D uncertain. Trimming stripped 0 bases from V and 14 bases from J, with 13 bases between. The CDR3 contains 12 residues. The germline CDR1 and CDR2 sequences are SEHNR and FQNEAQ (reference sequence). CDR3 nucleotide sequence: TGTGCCAGCAGCTTAGCGGAGGCCAGCCTATTCTTT. This encodes CASSLAEASLFF.

The chain couples TRBV6-2 or TRBV6-3 to TRBJ1-1; D not resolved. This CDR3 comprises 13 residues. From germline, CDR1 is MNHEY and CDR2 SVGEGT. Trimming pared 2 bases from V and 11 bases from J, leaving 15 bases between. The CDR3 DNA sequence: TGTGCCAGCAGTTACCACCAAGACAAGCACGCTTTCTTT. As protein: CASSYHQDKHAFF.

The chain links TRBV6-1 to TRBJ1-1; D not certain. The V and J ends lost 2 bases and 3 bases respectively, with 7 bases between them. Germline-derived CDR1 and CDR2 are MNHNS and SASEGT. The CDR3 extends over 13 amino acids. For the CDR3, the DNA is TGTGCCAGCAGTGAATACGGTGACACTGAAGCTTTCTTT. Protein product: CASSEYGDTEAFF.

V usage is TRBV7-9 and J usage is TRBJ1-2; D perhaps matches TRBD1 (5 bases). CDR3 length equals 14 residues. CDR1 is SEHNR and CDR2 is FQNEAQ in the germline V gene (reference sequence). Trimming took off 7 bases at V and 8 bases at J, with 20 bases between the two ends. In DNA form, the CDR3 reads TGTGCCAGCACCGTGGCGGGGCCCCGTCGCGGCTACACCTTC. It encodes CASTVAGPRRGYTF.

This clone was seen a handful of times. The same CDR3 is also encoded by other DNA sequences in this sample. J is TRBJ1-2 and V is TRBV14; D remains ambiguous. CDR1 is SGHDN and CDR2 is FVKESK in the germline V gene. This CDR3 contains 15 residues. The V end lost 1 base, the J end lost 2 bases, and 11 bases lay between the germline ends. Here the CDR3 DNA reads TGTGCCAGCAGCCAAGTGCGGGGATGGAACTATGGCTACACCTTC. This encodes CASSQVRGWNYGYTF.

This chain connects TRBV7-3 to TRBJ2-1; 10 nucleotides match TRBD1. The CDR3 is made up of 14 amino acids. Germline assignment: CDR1 SGHTA and CDR2 FQGTGA. The junction had 5 bases not matched to a gene; V was cut back by 4 bases and J by 8 bases. The DNA for the CDR3 is TGTGCCAGCAGCTGGACAGGGGGAGGGTATGAGCAGTTCTTC. The encoded protein is CASSWTGGGYEQFF.

This clone came up once. This chain uses TRBV7-9 with TRBJ2-7; 7 bases are shared with TRBD1. CDR3 length: 14 residues. The V and J ends lost 5 bases and 4 bases, in that order; junction bases with no gene match: 8. CDR1 and CDR2 (germline): SEHNR, FQNEAQ (reference sequence). The CDR3 DNA reads TGTGCCAGCAGCCCCGGGACAGCGTTTTACGAGCAGTACGTC. The encoded protein is CASSPGTAFYEQYV.

The chain joins TRBV3-1 (or the pseudogene TRBV3-2) to TRBJ2-3, with 10 bases matching TRBD1. V lost 5 bases, J lost 2 bases, and 4 bases stayed unmatched. Germline V gene data show CDR1 as LGHDT and CDR2 as YNNKEL (reference sequence). CDR3 size: 15 residues. CDR3 region: CASSGTGDNTDTQYF. CDR3 coding DNA: TGTGCCAGCAGCGGGACAGGGGATAACACAGATACGCAGTATTTT.

V gene TRBV5-4 combines with J gene TRBJ2-7; D may be TRBD1 (6 bases). V was clipped by 1 base and J by 4 bases, with 6 bases between them. This CDR3 is built from 12 residues. Germline lookup yields CDR1 SGHNT and CDR2 YYREEE (reference sequence). CDR3 protein: CASSLQGYEQYV. The CDR3 DNA reads as TGTGCCAGCAGCTTGCAGGGGTACGAGCAGTACGTC.

This chain links TRBV7-3 with TRBJ2-3; 11 nucleotides match TRBD2. This CDR3 region has 15 residues. Losses at the gene ends were 5 bases for V and 0 bases for J; bases not matched to a gene: 1. The germline gives CDR1 SGHTA, CDR2 FQGTGA. The CDR3 reads CASSPSGGSTDTQYF. In nucleotides, the CDR3 is TGTGCCAGCAGCCCTAGCGGGGGGAGCACAGATACGCAGTATTTT.

In this sample, this clone turned up a few times. The chain joins TRBV19 to TRBJ1-5; D gene uncertain. Trimming pared 1 base from V and 9 bases from J, leaving 7 bases between. CDR3 size: 12 residues. Looked up from germline, CDR1 is LNHDA and CDR2 is SQIVND (reference sequence). The CDR3 DNA reads TGTGCCAGTAGTATAGGTCTCTGGCCCCAGCATTTT. It yields the protein CASSIGLWPQHF.